This TCR beta chain was sequenced during a study of T cell repertoires in cytomegalovirus infection. Overall study: CMV infection together with matching HLA type was indicated by public TCR beta signatures.

TCRdb re-called the reads with MiXCR, one entry per CDR3 protein. Among 45,000 to 75,000 distinct CDR3 sequences listed, around 33% were seen once. V lost 8 bases and J 2 bases, leaving 6 bases between the germline ends. CDR3 length: 11 amino acids. The V gene's germline CDR1 is SNHLY and CDR2 FYNNEI. Findings of the study overall: CMV-specific TCR beta clonotypes restricted by HLA-C dominated the ex vivo response. Summed frequency of shared TCR beta families picked out CMV carriers who also had the relevant HLA.

Regarding this clonotype: What it binds is not known.

This chain links TRBV2 with TRBJ1-1, with unresolved D. Sequencing input: PBMCs, sequenced either directly or after in vitro stimulation (not recorded which). The TCR originated in a human donor in good health (CMV status not recorded). Some clones in this sample may be carry-over from other donors' samples. Written as DNA, the CDR3 is TGTGCCAGCGAGGTTAACACTGAAGCTTTCTTT. Translation: CASEVNTEAFF.